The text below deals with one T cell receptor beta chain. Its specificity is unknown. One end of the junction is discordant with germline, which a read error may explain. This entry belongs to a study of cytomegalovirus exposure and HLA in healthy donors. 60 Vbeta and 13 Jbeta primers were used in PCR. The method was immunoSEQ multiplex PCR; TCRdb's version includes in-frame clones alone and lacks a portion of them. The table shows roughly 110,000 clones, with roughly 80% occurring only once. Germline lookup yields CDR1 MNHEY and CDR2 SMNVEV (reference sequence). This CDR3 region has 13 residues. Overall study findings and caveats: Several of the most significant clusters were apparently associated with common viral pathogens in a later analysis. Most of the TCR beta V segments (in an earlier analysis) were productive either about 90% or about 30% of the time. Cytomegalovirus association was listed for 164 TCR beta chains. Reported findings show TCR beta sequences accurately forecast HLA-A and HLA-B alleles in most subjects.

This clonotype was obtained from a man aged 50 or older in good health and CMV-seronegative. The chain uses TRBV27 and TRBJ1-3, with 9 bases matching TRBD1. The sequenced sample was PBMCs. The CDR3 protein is CASSSDRGTTIYF. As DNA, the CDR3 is TGTGCCAGCAGTTCGGACAGGGGAACCACCATATATTTT.